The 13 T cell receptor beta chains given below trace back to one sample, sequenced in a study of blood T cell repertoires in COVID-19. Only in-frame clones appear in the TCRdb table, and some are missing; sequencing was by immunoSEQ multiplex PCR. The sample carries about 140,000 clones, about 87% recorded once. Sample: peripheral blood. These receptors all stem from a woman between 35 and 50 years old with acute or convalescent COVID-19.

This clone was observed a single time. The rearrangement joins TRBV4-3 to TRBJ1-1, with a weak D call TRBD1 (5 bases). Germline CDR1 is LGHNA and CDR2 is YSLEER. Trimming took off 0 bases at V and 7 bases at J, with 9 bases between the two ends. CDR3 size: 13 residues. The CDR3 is CASSQDRDSEAFF. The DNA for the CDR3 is TGCGCCAGCAGCCAAGATAGAGACAGTGAAGCTTTCTTT.

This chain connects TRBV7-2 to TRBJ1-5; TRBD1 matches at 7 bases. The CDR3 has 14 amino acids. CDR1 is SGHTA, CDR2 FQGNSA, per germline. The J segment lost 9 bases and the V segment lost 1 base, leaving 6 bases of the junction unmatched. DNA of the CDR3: TGTGCCAGCAGCTTAGGACAGGGCCAAGGGCCCCAGCATTTT. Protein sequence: CASSLGQGQGPQHF. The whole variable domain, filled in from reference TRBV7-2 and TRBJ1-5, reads GAGVSQSPSNKVTEKGKDVELRCDPISGHTALYWYRQSLGQGLEFLIYFQGNSAPDKSGLPSDRFSAERTGGSVSTLTIQRTQQEDSAVYLCASSLGQGQGPQHFGDGTRLSIL.

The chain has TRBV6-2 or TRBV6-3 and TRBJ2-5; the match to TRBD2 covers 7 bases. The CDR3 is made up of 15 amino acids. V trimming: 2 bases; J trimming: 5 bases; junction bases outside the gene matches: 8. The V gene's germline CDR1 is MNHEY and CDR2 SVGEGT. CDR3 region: CASSYGGDRVETQYF. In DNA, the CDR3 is TGTGCCAGCAGTTACGGGGGGGATAGGGTGGAGACCCAGTACTTC.

Here the CDR3 DNA reads TGCGCCAGCAGCCAGGGGACTACCGGGGGGGGTTCACCCCTCCACTTT. Protein product: CASSQGTTGGGSPLHF. This chain links TRBV4-1 with TRBJ1-6, with D perhaps matching TRBD1 (5 bases). V was cut by 3 bases and J by 9 bases, with 18 bases left in between. The CDR3 extends over 16 amino acids. Germline loops: CDR1 MGHRA, CDR2 YSYEKL.

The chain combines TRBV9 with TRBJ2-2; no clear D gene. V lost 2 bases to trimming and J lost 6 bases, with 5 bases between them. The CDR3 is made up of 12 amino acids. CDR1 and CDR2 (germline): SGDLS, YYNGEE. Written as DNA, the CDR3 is TGTGCCAGCAGCGTCCTAGCCGGGGAGCTGTTTTTT. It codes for CASSVLAGELFF.

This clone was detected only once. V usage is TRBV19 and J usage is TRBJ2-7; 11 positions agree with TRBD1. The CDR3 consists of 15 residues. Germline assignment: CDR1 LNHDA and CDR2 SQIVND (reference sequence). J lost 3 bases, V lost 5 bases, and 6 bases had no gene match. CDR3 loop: CASSDPGTGGYEQYF. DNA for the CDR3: TGTGCCAGTAGTGACCCCGGGACAGGGGGCTACGAGCAGTACTTC.

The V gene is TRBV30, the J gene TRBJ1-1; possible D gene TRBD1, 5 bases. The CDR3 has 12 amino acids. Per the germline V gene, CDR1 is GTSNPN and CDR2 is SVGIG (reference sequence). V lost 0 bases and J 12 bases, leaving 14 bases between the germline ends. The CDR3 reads CAWSVSRAGTFF. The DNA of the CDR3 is TGTGCCTGGAGTGTATCCCGTGCAGGGACTTTCTTT.

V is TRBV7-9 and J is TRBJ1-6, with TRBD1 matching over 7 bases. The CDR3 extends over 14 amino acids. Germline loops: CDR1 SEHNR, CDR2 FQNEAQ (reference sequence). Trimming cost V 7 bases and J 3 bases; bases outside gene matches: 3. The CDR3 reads CASTRDSYNSPLHF. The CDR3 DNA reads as TGTGCCAGCACCCGGGACAGCTATAATTCACCCCTCCACTTT.

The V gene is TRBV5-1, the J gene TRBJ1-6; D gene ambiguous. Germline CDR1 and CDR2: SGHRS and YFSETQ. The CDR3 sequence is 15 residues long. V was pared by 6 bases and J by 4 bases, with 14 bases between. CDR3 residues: CASKEAFPYNSPLHF. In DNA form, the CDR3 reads TGCGCCAGCAAAGAAGCATTTCCTTATAATTCACCCCTCCACTTT.

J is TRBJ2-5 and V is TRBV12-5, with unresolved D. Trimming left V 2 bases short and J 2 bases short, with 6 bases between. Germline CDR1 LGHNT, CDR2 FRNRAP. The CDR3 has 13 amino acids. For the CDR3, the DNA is TGTGCTAGTGGTTTGACGGTGCAAGAGACCCAGTACTTC. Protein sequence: CASGLTVQETQYF.

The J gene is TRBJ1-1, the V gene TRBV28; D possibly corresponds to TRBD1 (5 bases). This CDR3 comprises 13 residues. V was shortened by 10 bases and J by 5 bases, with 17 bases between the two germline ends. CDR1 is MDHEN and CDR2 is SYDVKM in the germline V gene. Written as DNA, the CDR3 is TGTGCCACTTTAACAGGAGGGGATACTGAAGCTTTCTTT. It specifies CATLTGGDTEAFF.

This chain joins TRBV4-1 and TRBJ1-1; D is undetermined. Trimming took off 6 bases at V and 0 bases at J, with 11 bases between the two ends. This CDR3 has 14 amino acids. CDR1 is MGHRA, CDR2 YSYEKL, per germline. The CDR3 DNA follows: TGCGCCAGCAGGAAGAGTTGGTTGAACACTGAAGCTTTCTTT. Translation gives CASRKSWLNTEAFF.

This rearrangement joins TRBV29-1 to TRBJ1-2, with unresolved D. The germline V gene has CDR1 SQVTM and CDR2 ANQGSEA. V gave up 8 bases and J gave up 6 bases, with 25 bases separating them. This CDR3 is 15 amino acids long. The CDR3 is CSLGDEALDGNGYTF. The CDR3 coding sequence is TGCAGCCTTGGCGATGAGGCCCTCGACGGGAATGGCTACACCTTC.